The T cell receptor (beta chain) under discussion was sequenced for a study of cytomegalovirus exposure and HLA in healthy donors. As for the study in general: One earlier analysis, a look at approximately 190 million T cells, found about 100 million unique TCR beta sequences. Overall study results and limits: Researchers reported that a few CMV-associated chains were confirmed in vitro as CMV antigen-specific. The authors enumerated under 200 TCR beta chains as linked to cytomegalovirus.

The PCR had 60 Vbeta and 13 Jbeta primers. Libraries were prepared by immunoSEQ multiplex PCR; TCRdb keeps only in-frame clonotypes and omits some of them. The data contain 100,000 or so clones, about 73% of them singletons. The CDR3 covers 13 residues. Trimming at V came to 8 bases and at J to 14 bases, leaving 14 bases not matched to a gene. Concerning this clone: The antigen remains undetermined.

The sequenced sample consisted of PBMCs. The chain couples TRBV6-7 to TRBJ2-1; 8 bases are a match to TRBD2. TRBV6-7 is assigned to the ORF class and has an uncertain function. This receptor was taken from a woman between 35 and 50 years old in good health and CMV-seropositive. CDR3 sequence reads: CASPPSGRGREFF. The DNA for the CDR3 is TGTGCCAGCCCCCCCAGCGGGAGAGGCCGGGAGTTCTTC.